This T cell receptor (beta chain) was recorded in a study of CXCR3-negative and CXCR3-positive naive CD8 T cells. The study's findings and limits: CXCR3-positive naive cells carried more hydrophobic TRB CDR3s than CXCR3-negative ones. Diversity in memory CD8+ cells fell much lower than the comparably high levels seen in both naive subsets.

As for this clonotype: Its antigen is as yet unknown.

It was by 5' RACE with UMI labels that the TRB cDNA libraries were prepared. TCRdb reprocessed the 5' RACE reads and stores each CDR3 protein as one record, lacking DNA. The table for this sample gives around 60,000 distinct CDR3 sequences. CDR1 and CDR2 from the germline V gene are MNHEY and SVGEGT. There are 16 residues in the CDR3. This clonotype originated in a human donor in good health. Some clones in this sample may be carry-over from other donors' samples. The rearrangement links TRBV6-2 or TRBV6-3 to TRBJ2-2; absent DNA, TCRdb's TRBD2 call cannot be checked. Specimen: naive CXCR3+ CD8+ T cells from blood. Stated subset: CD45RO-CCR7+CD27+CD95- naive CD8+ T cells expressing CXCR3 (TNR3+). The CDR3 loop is CASSLTAGGPGGELFF.